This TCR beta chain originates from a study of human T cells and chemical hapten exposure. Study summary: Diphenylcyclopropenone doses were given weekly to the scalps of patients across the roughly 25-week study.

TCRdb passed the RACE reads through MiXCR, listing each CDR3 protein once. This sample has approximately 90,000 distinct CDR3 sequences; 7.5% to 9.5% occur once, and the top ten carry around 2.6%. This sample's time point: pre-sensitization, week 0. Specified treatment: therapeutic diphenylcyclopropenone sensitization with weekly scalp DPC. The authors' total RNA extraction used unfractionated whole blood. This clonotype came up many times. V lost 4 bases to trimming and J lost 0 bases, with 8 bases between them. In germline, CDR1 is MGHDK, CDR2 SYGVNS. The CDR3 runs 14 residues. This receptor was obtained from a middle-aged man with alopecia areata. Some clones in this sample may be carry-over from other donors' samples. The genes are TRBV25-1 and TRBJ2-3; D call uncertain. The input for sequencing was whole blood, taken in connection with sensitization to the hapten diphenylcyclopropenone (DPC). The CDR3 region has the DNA TGTGCCAGCAGTGGTTGGGAAAGCACAGATACGCAGTATTTT. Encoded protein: CASSGWESTDTQYF.